This TCR beta chain came from a study of cytotoxic CD8 clonotypes in ibrutinib-treated CLL. Here immunoSEQ multiplex PCR was the method, and the copy in TCRdb shows in-frame clones only, minus some. The sample lists around 70,000 clones, 75% to 85% occurring once. V dropped 4 bases and J dropped 0 bases, with 14 bases sitting between them. The germline V gene encodes CDR1 SGHRS and CDR2 YFSETQ. The CDR3 runs to 16 residues. Specimen: PBMCs, collected at disease progression, from a patient treated with ibrutinib. The sequence was obtained from a human donor with chronic lymphocytic leukemia. The chain recombines TRBV5-1 with TRBJ1-3; D is perhaps TRBD1 (5 bases). CDR3 sequence reads: CASSTLSGGSGNTIYF. The CDR3 region has the DNA TGCGCCAGCAGCACCTTATCGGGGGGCTCTGGAAACACCATATATTTT.